The rows below give T cell receptor beta chains drawn from one sample of a study of identical twins. TCRdb processed the 5' RACE reads anew with MiXCR; each CDR3 protein has one entry. The table includes 550,000 to 800,000 distinct CDR3 sequences, 7.1% detected once. The same sample was also studied in work on yellow fever vaccine responses in identical twins.

Sequencing input: PBMCs. Source of these receptors: a young woman in good health. Both conserved end residues are part of each CDR3. Fields, in order: V gene, J gene, clone size, CDR3 length, D gene, CDR3 DNA, CDR3 protein. A D gene is named only where the DNA matches it firmly. For some rows the clone size is stated as once, few or many, or as a class when expanded; others skip it.

v_call: TRBV19; j_call: TRBJ2-5; clone_size: -; cdr3_length: 16; d_call: TRBD2; cdr3_nt: TGTGCCAGTGGAGGGCTAGCGGGGGGGACACAAGAGACCCAGTACTTC; cdr3_aa: CASGGLAGGTQETQYF
v_call: TRBV18; j_call: TRBJ2-7; clone_size: -; cdr3_length: 13; d_call: -; cdr3_nt: TGTGCCAGCTCACCACCGGAGCGCTACGAGCAGTACTTC; cdr3_aa: CASSPPERYEQYF
v_call: TRBV28; j_call: TRBJ2-3; clone_size: -; cdr3_length: 17; d_call: TRBD2; cdr3_nt: TGTGCCAGCAGCCTTTCCGGGACTAGCGGCCACACAGATACGCAGTATTTT; cdr3_aa: CASSLSGTSGHTDTQYF
v_call: TRBV2; j_call: TRBJ2-5; clone_size: -; cdr3_length: 12; d_call: -; cdr3_nt: TGTGCCAGCAAGGAGCGACAAGAGACCCAGTACTTC; cdr3_aa: CASKERQETQYF
v_call: TRBV12-3/TRBV12-4; j_call: TRBJ1-4; clone_size: -; cdr3_length: 16; d_call: TRBD1; cdr3_nt: TGTGCCAGCAGTTTGGTCCCGAAACAGGGGTCGGAAAAACTGTTTTTT; cdr3_aa: CASSLVPKQGSEKLFF
v_call: TRBV28; j_call: TRBJ2-7; clone_size: -; cdr3_length: 13; d_call: -; cdr3_nt: TGTGCCAGCAGTTTGGTCAGGGGGAGGGAGCAGTACTTC; cdr3_aa: CASSLVRGREQYF
v_call: TRBV3-1; j_call: TRBJ2-1; clone_size: many; cdr3_length: 15; d_call: TRBD1; cdr3_nt: TGTGCCAGCAGCCTAACGTACAGGGGGCGCTTTGAGCAGTTCTTC; cdr3_aa: CASSLTYRGRFEQFF
v_call: TRBV6-5; j_call: TRBJ1-1; clone_size: many; cdr3_length: 13; d_call: TRBD1; cdr3_nt: TGTGCCAGCAGTTACTCGCTCCAGGGGGCAGCTTTCTTT; cdr3_aa: CASSYSLQGAAFF
v_call: TRBV5-1; j_call: TRBJ1-2; clone_size: many; cdr3_length: 15; d_call: -; cdr3_nt: TGCGCCAGCAGCCCAGCGGCGGGACTAAACTATGGCTACACCTTC; cdr3_aa: CASSPAAGLNYGYTF
v_call: TRBV4-1; j_call: TRBJ1-2; clone_size: many; cdr3_length: 16; d_call: TRBD1; cdr3_nt: TGCGCCAGCAGCCAAGATCGCGCAGGGGGCTTAGTTGGCTACACCTTC; cdr3_aa: CASSQDRAGGLVGYTF
v_call: TRBV27; j_call: TRBJ2-3; clone_size: few; cdr3_length: 14; d_call: -; cdr3_nt: TGTGCCAGCAGTTCTCGCCGGGGTGAGGATACGCAGTATTTT; cdr3_aa: CASSSRRGEDTQYF
v_call: TRBV11-1; j_call: TRBJ2-1; clone_size: many; cdr3_length: 19; d_call: TRBD2; cdr3_nt: TGTGCCAGCAGCTTAGGTTTACTAGCGGGTCCCAGCTCCTACAATGAGCAGTTCTTC; cdr3_aa: CASSLGLLAGPSSYNEQFF
v_call: TRBV6-1; j_call: TRBJ2-6; clone_size: few; cdr3_length: 17; d_call: -; cdr3_nt: TGTGCCAGCAGCCACTTCTCCGGCGTCTCTGGGGCCAACGTCCTGACTTTC; cdr3_aa: CASSHFSGVSGANVLTF
v_call: TRBV10-3; j_call: TRBJ1-1; clone_size: few; cdr3_length: 14; d_call: -; cdr3_nt: TGTGCCATCAGTGGGGGGCCCGGGGTGGGTGAAGCTTTCTTT; cdr3_aa: CAISGGPGVGEAFF
v_call: TRBV7-9; j_call: TRBJ2-2; clone_size: few; cdr3_length: 15; d_call: -; cdr3_nt: TGTGCCAGCAGCTCTGACCTAGCCTGGGCCGGGGAGCTGTTTTTT; cdr3_aa: CASSSDLAWAGELFF
v_call: TRBV29-1; j_call: TRBJ2-1; clone_size: few; cdr3_length: 15; d_call: TRBD1; cdr3_nt: TGCAGCGTGGGACCGACAGGGGCGTTTGGGGATGAGCAGTTCTTC; cdr3_aa: CSVGPTGAFGDEQFF
v_call: TRBV11-3; j_call: TRBJ2-1; clone_size: -; cdr3_length: 23; d_call: TRBD2; cdr3_nt: TGTGCCAGCAGCTTAGTACGGCTAGCGGGAGTTCCATTTGTAACGAGCTCCTACAATGAGCAGTTCTTC; cdr3_aa: CASSLVRLAGVPFVTSSYNEQFF
v_call: TRBV5-1; j_call: TRBJ2-2; clone_size: many; cdr3_length: 15; d_call: TRBD1; cdr3_nt: TGCGCCAGCAGCTCCGGGACAGCGAACACCGGGGAGCTGTTTTTT; cdr3_aa: CASSSGTANTGELFF
v_call: TRBV28; j_call: TRBJ2-5; clone_size: few; cdr3_length: 12; d_call: -; cdr3_nt: TGTGCCAGCAGCCTGCCTGTGAAGACCCAGTACTTC; cdr3_aa: CASSLPVKTQYF
v_call: TRBV4-2; j_call: TRBJ2-5; clone_size: -; cdr3_length: 15; d_call: -; cdr3_nt: TGTGCCAGCAGCCTCACGGGCGGGCGCCGGGAGACCCAGTACTTC; cdr3_aa: CASSLTGGRRETQYF
v_call: TRBV5-1; j_call: TRBJ1-4; clone_size: -; cdr3_length: 15; d_call: TRBD1; cdr3_nt: TGCGCCAGCAGCTTGGCCCCAGGGGGCGTTGAAAAACTGTTTTTT; cdr3_aa: CASSLAPGGVEKLFF
v_call: TRBV4-1; j_call: TRBJ1-1; clone_size: few; cdr3_length: 14; d_call: -; cdr3_nt: TGCGCCAGCAGCCAAGAGAACACGAACACTGAAGCTTTCTTT; cdr3_aa: CASSQENTNTEAFF
v_call: TRBV10-3; j_call: TRBJ1-2; clone_size: many; cdr3_length: 14; d_call: -; cdr3_nt: TGTGCCATCAGAAAGTCAGGGGTTAACTATGGCTACACCTTC; cdr3_aa: CAIRKSGVNYGYTF
v_call: TRBV10-3; j_call: TRBJ2-1; clone_size: few; cdr3_length: 17; d_call: TRBD1; cdr3_nt: TGTGCCATCACTCCAACGAAGATGGGACAGGGGTACAATGAGCAGTTCTTC; cdr3_aa: CAITPTKMGQGYNEQFF
v_call: TRBV28; j_call: TRBJ2-1; clone_size: -; cdr3_length: 12; d_call: -; cdr3_nt: TGTGCCAGCAGTTCCATGTCCGATGAGCAGTTCTTC; cdr3_aa: CASSSMSDEQFF
v_call: TRBV5-1; j_call: TRBJ1-1; clone_size: many; cdr3_length: 15; d_call: TRBD1; cdr3_nt: TGCGCCAGCAGCCCACGACAGGGTAGAGGTACTGAAGCTTTCTTT; cdr3_aa: CASSPRQGRGTEAFF
v_call: TRBV6-5; j_call: TRBJ2-5; clone_size: few; cdr3_length: 15; d_call: TRBD1; cdr3_nt: TGTGCCAGCAGTACGCGACAGGGGAGGTGGGAGACCCAGTACTTC; cdr3_aa: CASSTRQGRWETQYF
v_call: TRBV28; j_call: TRBJ2-7; clone_size: -; cdr3_length: 14; d_call: -; cdr3_nt: TGTGCCAGCAGTTTCATAGGAGACGGTTACGAGCAGTACTTC; cdr3_aa: CASSFIGDGYEQYF
v_call: TRBV6-4; j_call: TRBJ1-6; clone_size: few; cdr3_length: 13; d_call: -; cdr3_nt: TGTGCCAGCAGTGCAGTACTCGGTTCACCCCTCCACTTT; cdr3_aa: CASSAVLGSPLHF
v_call: TRBV2; j_call: TRBJ2-1; clone_size: many; cdr3_length: 15; d_call: TRBD2; cdr3_nt: TGTGCCAGCAAAGAGGGCGGGAGCCCAACGAGTGAGCAGTTCTTC; cdr3_aa: CASKEGGSPTSEQFF
v_call: TRBV7-8; j_call: TRBJ2-2; clone_size: few; cdr3_length: 17; d_call: TRBD1; cdr3_nt: TGTGCCAGCAGCATAAACCGGGACAGAAAGAACACCGGGGAGCTGTTTTTT; cdr3_aa: CASSINRDRKNTGELFF
v_call: TRBV10-3; j_call: TRBJ2-2; clone_size: -; cdr3_length: 13; d_call: -; cdr3_nt: TGTGCCATCAGGGAAGGGGCTTTCGGGGAGCTGTTTTTT; cdr3_aa: CAIREGAFGELFF
v_call: TRBV20-1; j_call: TRBJ2-2; clone_size: few; cdr3_length: 13; d_call: -; cdr3_nt: TGCAGTGCCCAGAAGCCGGGCCCCGGGGAGCTGTTTTTT; cdr3_aa: CSAQKPGPGELFF
v_call: TRBV20-1; j_call: TRBJ2-7; clone_size: -; cdr3_length: 16; d_call: TRBD2; cdr3_nt: TGCAGTGCTAGAGATGCGGCCCTAGCGGGAGGCCCCGGCCAGTACTTC; cdr3_aa: CSARDAALAGGPGQYF
v_call: TRBV5-1; j_call: TRBJ2-2; clone_size: many; cdr3_length: 17; d_call: -; cdr3_nt: TGCGCCAGCAGCTTGGAGGGGCCTCAGCTTCCCACCGGGGAGCTGTTTTTT; cdr3_aa: CASSLEGPQLPTGELFF
v_call: TRBV24-1; j_call: TRBJ2-1; clone_size: many; cdr3_length: 14; d_call: -; cdr3_nt: TGTGCCACCAGTGATTTGGTAGGGGCTAATGAGCAGTTCTTC; cdr3_aa: CATSDLVGANEQFF
v_call: TRBV24-1; j_call: TRBJ2-2; clone_size: -; cdr3_length: 15; d_call: -; cdr3_nt: TGTGCCACCACTGACCCCGGACTCCCTACCGGGGAGCTGTTTTTT; cdr3_aa: CATTDPGLPTGELFF
v_call: TRBV28; j_call: TRBJ1-1; clone_size: many; cdr3_length: 15; d_call: -; cdr3_nt: TGTGCCAGCAGCCCGGGGTGGGGGATGTCCGCTGAAGCTTTCTTT; cdr3_aa: CASSPGWGMSAEAFF
v_call: TRBV9; j_call: TRBJ2-7; clone_size: few; cdr3_length: 14; d_call: TRBD2; cdr3_nt: TGTGCCAGCAGCGTACTAGCGGGAGAGTCCGAGCAGTACTTC; cdr3_aa: CASSVLAGESEQYF
v_call: TRBV6-1; j_call: TRBJ2-5; clone_size: many; cdr3_length: 14; d_call: -; cdr3_nt: TGTGCCAGCAAGGCGCACACACTGGGAGAGACCCAGTACTTC; cdr3_aa: CASKAHTLGETQYF
v_call: TRBV20-1; j_call: TRBJ2-1; clone_size: few; cdr3_length: 14; d_call: TRBD2; cdr3_nt: TGCAGTGCTAGGAAGTGGGAGGGCCACAATGAGCAGTTCTTC; cdr3_aa: CSARKWEGHNEQFF
v_call: TRBV28; j_call: TRBJ1-4; clone_size: few; cdr3_length: 15; d_call: -; cdr3_nt: TGTGCCAGCAGTTTCCGAGGGGGACCAAATGAAAAACTGTTTTTT; cdr3_aa: CASSFRGGPNEKLFF
v_call: TRBV14; j_call: TRBJ2-3; clone_size: few; cdr3_length: 13; d_call: -; cdr3_nt: TGTGCCAGCAGCCGTAGCGCGAAAGATACGCAGTATTTT; cdr3_aa: CASSRSAKDTQYF
v_call: TRBV20-1; j_call: TRBJ2-1; clone_size: -; cdr3_length: 15; d_call: -; cdr3_nt: TGCAGTGCTAGAGATCTGGAAATAGCGTACAATGAGCAGTTCTTC; cdr3_aa: CSARDLEIAYNEQFF
v_call: TRBV5-1; j_call: TRBJ1-1; clone_size: few; cdr3_length: 14; d_call: TRBD1; cdr3_nt: TGCGCCAGCAGCGGACAGGAGATGAACACTGAAGCTTTCTTT; cdr3_aa: CASSGQEMNTEAFF
v_call: TRBV4-1; j_call: TRBJ1-5; clone_size: -; cdr3_length: 16; d_call: -; cdr3_nt: TGCGCCAGCAGCCAAGAAGCATTCGGAGGAATTCAGCCCCAGCATTTT; cdr3_aa: CASSQEAFGGIQPQHF
v_call: TRBV15; j_call: TRBJ2-7; clone_size: -; cdr3_length: 16; d_call: TRBD2; cdr3_nt: TGTGCCACCAGCAGAGATCGCGCGGGAGAGGGTTACGAGCAGTACTTC; cdr3_aa: CATSRDRAGEGYEQYF
v_call: TRBV5-5; j_call: TRBJ2-2; clone_size: -; cdr3_length: 16; d_call: -; cdr3_nt: TGTGCCAGCAGCTTGGCTTGGGGGGGGCTTACCGGGGAGCTGTTTTTT; cdr3_aa: CASSLAWGGLTGELFF
v_call: TRBV19; j_call: TRBJ2-7; clone_size: -; cdr3_length: 12; d_call: -; cdr3_nt: TGTGCCAGTGATTCTCCAGGGGACGAGCAGTACTTC; cdr3_aa: CASDSPGDEQYF
v_call: TRBV12-3/TRBV12-4; j_call: TRBJ2-7; clone_size: few; cdr3_length: 15; d_call: TRBD1; cdr3_nt: TGTGCCAGCAGTTATTTTGGGGACAGGGTCTACGAGCAGTACTTC; cdr3_aa: CASSYFGDRVYEQYF
v_call: TRBV2; j_call: TRBJ2-1; clone_size: many; cdr3_length: 16; d_call: TRBD2; cdr3_nt: TGTGCCAGCACCCCGACTAGCGGGAGCAGCTACAATGAGCAGTTCTTC; cdr3_aa: CASTPTSGSSYNEQFF
v_call: TRBV9; j_call: TRBJ2-2; clone_size: few; cdr3_length: 16; d_call: TRBD1; cdr3_nt: TGTGCCAGCAGCGTAGAAGCAGGGGGCTCAACCGGGGAGCTGTTTTTT; cdr3_aa: CASSVEAGGSTGELFF
v_call: TRBV6-1; j_call: TRBJ1-1; clone_size: few; cdr3_length: 14; d_call: TRBD1; cdr3_nt: TGTGCCAGCAGCAGGGGGACAGAGAAAACTGAAGCTTTCTTT; cdr3_aa: CASSRGTEKTEAFF
v_call: TRBV5-1; j_call: TRBJ2-1; clone_size: few; cdr3_length: 17; d_call: TRBD2; cdr3_nt: TGCGCCAGCAGCTTACTCCTTAGCGGGGGGGCCGGGGATGAGCAGTTCTTC; cdr3_aa: CASSLLLSGGAGDEQFF
v_call: TRBV24-1; j_call: TRBJ2-3; clone_size: many; cdr3_length: 15; d_call: -; cdr3_nt: TGTGCCACCAGTGAATCGGGCCGACCTCCAGATACGCAGTATTTT; cdr3_aa: CATSESGRPPDTQYF
v_call: TRBV20-1; j_call: TRBJ2-3; clone_size: -; cdr3_length: 17; d_call: -; cdr3_nt: TGCAGTGCTAGAGACCCCAAGGGGGGGATCCTCACAGATACGCAGTATTTT; cdr3_aa: CSARDPKGGILTDTQYF
v_call: TRBV6-1; j_call: TRBJ2-1; clone_size: few; cdr3_length: 16; d_call: TRBD2; cdr3_nt: TGTGCGAGCCCCTTGGCCGGGACTAGCGGGATTGACGAGCAGTTCTTC; cdr3_aa: CASPLAGTSGIDEQFF